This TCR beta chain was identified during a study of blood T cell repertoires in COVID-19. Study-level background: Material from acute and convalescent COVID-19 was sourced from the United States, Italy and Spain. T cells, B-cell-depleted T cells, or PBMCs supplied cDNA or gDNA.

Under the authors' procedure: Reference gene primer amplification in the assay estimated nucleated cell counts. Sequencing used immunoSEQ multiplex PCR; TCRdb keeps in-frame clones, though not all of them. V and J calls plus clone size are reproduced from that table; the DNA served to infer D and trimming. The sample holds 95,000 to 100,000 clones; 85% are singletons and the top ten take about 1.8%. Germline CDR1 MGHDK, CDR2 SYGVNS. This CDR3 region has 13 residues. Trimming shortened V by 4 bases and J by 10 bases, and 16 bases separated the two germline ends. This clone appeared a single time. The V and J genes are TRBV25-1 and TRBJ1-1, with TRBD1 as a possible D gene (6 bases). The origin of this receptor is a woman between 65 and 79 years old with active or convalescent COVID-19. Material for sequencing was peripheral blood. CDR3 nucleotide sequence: TGTGCCAGCAGTGGTTACAGGGACCTTGGAGCTTTCTTT. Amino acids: CASSGYRDLGAFF.